The present TCR beta chain was sequenced within a study of Graves' ophthalmopathy and Graves' hyperthyroidism. Other autoimmune disease, uncontrolled infection, pregnancy and lactation led to exclusion. CDR1 and CDR2 (germline): MDHEN, SYDVKM. Trimming took 6 bases from V and 2 from J, leaving 11 bases between them. The CDR3 contains 13 residues. Investigators amplified TCR beta CDR3 regions from RNA transcripts. First-round RT-PCR relied on HTBI primers, and a second-round multiplex PCR came next. MiXCR was run by TCRdb on the multiplex PCR reads, yielding one entry per CDR3 protein. This table holds a few hundred thousand distinct CDR3 sequences, roughly 39% found once.

The specimen was peripheral blood or thyroid tissue (not recorded which). The clonotype comes from an adult man with Graves' hyperthyroidism. The chain combines TRBV28 with TRBJ2-7; D not certain. The CDR3 DNA reads as TGTGCCAGCAGGATCGGACGGACCTACGAGCAGTACTTC. It translates to CASRIGRTYEQYF.